The 18 T cell receptor beta chains presented below share a single source sample, sequenced in a study of T cells in Graves' hyperthyroidism and ophthalmopathy. TCR beta CDR3 regions were amplified from RNA. An initial round of RT-PCR targeting the TCR CDR3 relied on the HTBI primer set. MiXCR, run by TCRdb on the multiplex PCR reads, gives a single entry per CDR3 protein. In the table there are around 350,000 distinct CDR3 sequences, about 18% of which are singletons. The source material was blood. These receptors all come from a young woman with Graves' hyperthyroidism that later progressed to Graves' ophthalmopathy.

This clonotype was recorded many times. This chain joins TRBV15 and TRBJ1-5; D unclear. Per the germline V gene, CDR1 is LNHNV and CDR2 is YYDKDF (reference sequence). The length of the CDR3 is 13 residues. Trimming cost V 0 bases and J 6 bases, with 6 bases left between them. CDR3 in amino acids: CATSRDLGQPQHF. In nucleotides, the CDR3 is TGTGCCACCAGCAGAGATCTGGGTCAGCCCCAGCATTTT.

This clonotype was counted only a few times. This sequence joins TRBV10-1 and TRBJ2-3; 9 bases line up with TRBD1. Germline V gene lookup returns CDR1 WNHNN and CDR2 SYGVQD (reference sequence). The CDR3 is 17 amino acids. V lost 3 bases to trimming and J lost 2 bases; unmatched junction nucleotides: 9. CDR3 coding DNA: TGCGCCAGCAGTGATAACCGGGACAGGGTCCTCACAGATACGCAGTATTTT. Translating it yields CASSDNRDRVLTDTQYF.

This clonotype occurred many times. The chain uses TRBV28 and TRBJ2-3, with 7 bases lining up with TRBD2. V was clipped by 5 bases and J by 1 base; unmatched bases: 9. This CDR3 has 16 amino acids. Germline loops: CDR1 MDHEN, CDR2 SYDVKM. DNA of the CDR3: TGTGCCAGCAGTCCCTTAGCGGGTTTTGGCACAGATACGCAGTATTTT. The encoded protein is CASSPLAGFGTDTQYF.

This clonotype was seen at least ten times. This chain joins TRBV19 and TRBJ1-1; a possible D gene is TRBD1 (5 bases). The V end was cut by 7 bases, the J end by 5 bases, with 17 bases between. The CDR3 has 14 amino acids. Germline loops: CDR1 LNHDA, CDR2 SQIVND (reference sequence). Here the CDR3 reads CASTSQVFLTEAFF. DNA of the CDR3: TGTGCCAGTACCTCACAGGTGTTTCTGACTGAAGCTTTCTTT.

The V call is TRBV27, the J call TRBJ2-7, with D possibly TRBD2 on 5 matching bases. Germline assignment: CDR1 MNHEY and CDR2 SMNVEV (reference sequence). V lost 5 bases and J lost 3, with 14 bases in between. The CDR3 extends over 14 amino acids. The CDR3 coding sequence is TGTGCCAGCAGTGAACAGCGGATGGGCTACGAGCAGTACTTC. Translation: CASSEQRMGYEQYF.

This clonotype appeared many times. The chain uses TRBV28 and TRBJ2-3; D possibly corresponds to TRBD2 (5 bases). The V end was cut by 5 bases, the J end by 5 bases, with 17 bases between. Germline lookup yields CDR1 MDHEN and CDR2 SYDVKM. The length of the CDR3 is 15 residues. CDR3 in DNA: TGTGCCAGCAGTGTACTAGTTGAGATGGGAGATACGCAGTATTTT. This codes for CASSVLVEMGDTQYF.

This clonotype was counted at least ten times. This chain connects TRBV27 to TRBJ1-2, with D possibly matching TRBD1 (6 bases). The CDR3 covers 16 residues. Germline V gene data show CDR1 as MNHEY and CDR2 as SMNVEV (reference sequence). Trimming shortened V by 0 bases and J by 6 bases, and 17 bases separated the two germline ends. The CDR3: CASSLSGQGTPNGYTF. In nucleotides, the CDR3 is TGTGCCAGCAGTTTATCGGGGCAGGGGACGCCGAATGGCTACACCTTC.

This clonotype was counted many times. V gene TRBV7-8 combines with J gene TRBJ2-6, with D maybe TRBD2 (6 bases). Germline V gene sequence: CDR1 SGHVS, CDR2 FQNEAQ. CDR3 size: 17 residues. Trimming took off 7 bases at V and 2 bases at J, with 18 bases between the two ends. DNA of the CDR3: TGTGCCAGCAACCTACACGGCGGGGAGCCTGGGGCCAACGTCCTGACTTTC. This encodes CASNLHGGEPGANVLTF.

This clonotype was seen repeatedly, ten times or more. The chain links TRBV28 to TRBJ2-7; tentative D call: TRBD1 (6 bases). CDR3 length equals 12 residues. V lost 8 bases and J 4 bases, leaving 12 bases between the germline ends. Germline CDR1 is MDHEN and CDR2 is SYDVKM. CDR3 sequence reads: CASRDNGYEQYF. CDR3 coding DNA: TGTGCCAGCCGGGACAACGGATACGAGCAGTACTTC.

This clonotype was counted many times. J is TRBJ2-7 and V is TRBV7-9, with 7 bases fitting TRBD2. CDR1 and CDR2 from the germline V gene are SEHNR and FQNEAQ (reference sequence). With V trimmed by 5 bases and J by 3 bases, 7 bases remained unmatched. The CDR3 spans 14 residues. This CDR3 reads CASSGRGVGYEQYF. CDR3 in DNA: TGTGCCAGCAGCGGACGGGGGGTGGGCTACGAGCAGTACTTC.

The chain carries TRBV2 and TRBJ2-5, with 7 bases that match TRBD2. Germline V gene data show CDR1 as SNHLY and CDR2 as FYNNEI. The junction had 5 bases not matched to a gene; V was cut back by 3 bases and J by 4 bases. The CDR3 totals 14 residues. The CDR3 is CASSEMTGGETQYF. The CDR3 region has the DNA TGTGCCAGCAGTGAGATGACGGGGGGAGAGACCCAGTACTTC.

This clonotype was picked up many times. CDR3 DNA sequence: TGCAGCGTATCGACTAGCGGGGGGGCCTACGAGCAGTACTTC. It encodes CSVSTSGGAYEQYF. The rearrangement joins TRBV29-1 to TRBJ2-7; 14 bases fit TRBD2. Germline CDR1 SQVTM, CDR2 ANQGSEA. The V and J ends lost 6 bases and 2 bases, in that order; junction bases with no gene match: 3. The CDR3 is 14 residues long.

As concerns this clonotype: Being one base from a much bigger clone, this may be a read error. V gene TRBV29-1 combines with J gene TRBJ1-2, with unresolved D. The germline gives CDR1 SQVTM, CDR2 ANQGSEA. CDR3 length: 15 amino acids. Trimming removed 6 bases from V and 8 bases from J, with 25 bases in between. The CDR3 sequence: CSVYLTETPGGGYTF. CDR3 nucleotides: TGCAGCGTCTACCTCACCGAGACACCTGGAGGAGGCTACACCTTC.

This clonotype was found a few times. DNA for the CDR3: TGCGCCAGCAGCCGAATCAGGGTCGATAGTTCACCCCTCCACTTT. Its translation is CASSRIRVDSSPLHF. The chain employs TRBV4-1 and TRBJ1-6; maybe TRBD1 (5 bases). The germline CDR1 and CDR2 sequences are MGHRA and YSYEKL. The CDR3 extends over 15 amino acids. Deletions cut 4 bases from V and 9 bases from J, with 16 bases between.

This clonotype was counted at least ten times. The chain combines TRBV7-8 with TRBJ2-5; 11 bases are a match to TRBD2. CDR1 is SGHVS and CDR2 is FQNEAQ in the germline V gene. Unmatched junction bases numbered 8, after V lost 4 bases and J lost 4 bases. This CDR3 region has 16 residues. DNA for the CDR3: TGTGCCAGCAGCTCAATAGCGGGAGGGCGAGGAGAGACCCAGTACTTC. It is translated as CASSSIAGGRGETQYF.

Concerning this clonotype itself: One base away lies a much larger clone, so this may be a sequencing read error. V gene TRBV27 combines with J gene TRBJ1-2; D is uncertain. Germline CDR1 MNHEY, CDR2 SMNVEV (reference sequence). Trimming shortened V by 3 bases and J by 4 bases, and 9 bases separated the two germline ends. The CDR3 has 13 residues. CDR3 sequence: CASSFARSYGYTF. The CDR3 DNA reads TGTGCCAGCAGTTTCGCTAGAAGCTATGGCTACACCTTC.

In this sample, this clonotype turned up many times. The chain has TRBV7-2 and TRBJ1-2, with D hard to call. The germline CDR1 and CDR2 sequences are SGHTA and FQGNSA. Trimming pared 0 bases from V and 8 bases from J, leaving 13 bases between. The CDR3 spans 14 residues. The CDR3: CASSLALSGRGYTF. The CDR3 DNA sequence: TGTGCCAGCAGCTTAGCGTTATCGGGTCGCGGCTACACCTTC. The variable domain in full, completed from reference TRBV7-2 and TRBJ1-2, reads GAGVSQSPSNKVTEKGKDVELRCDPISGHTALYWYRQSLGQGLEFLIYFQGNSAPDKSGLPSDRFSAERTGGSVSTLTIQRTQQEDSAVYLCASSLALSGRGYTFGSGTRLTVV.

The chain combines TRBV29-1 with TRBJ2-7; maybe TRBD1 (5 bases). V lost 3 bases, J lost 4 bases, and 10 bases lay in between. Germline CDR1 and CDR2: SQVTM and ANQGSEA. The CDR3 has 12 residues. CDR3 nucleotides: TGCAGCGTTGAGAGGACACCTTACGAGCAGTACTTC. Residues: CSVERTPYEQYF.